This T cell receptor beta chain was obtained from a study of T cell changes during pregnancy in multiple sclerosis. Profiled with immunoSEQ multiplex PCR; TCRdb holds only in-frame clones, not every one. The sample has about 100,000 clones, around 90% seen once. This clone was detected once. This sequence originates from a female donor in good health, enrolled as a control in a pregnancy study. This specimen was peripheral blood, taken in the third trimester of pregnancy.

The CDR3 sequence is CASSQDRRGGKNIQYF. The CDR3 bases are TGCGCCAGCAGCCAAGATCGGCGCGGAGGGAAAAACATTCAGTACTTC. The rearrangement uses TRBV4-3 and TRBJ2-4, with a weak D call TRBD2 (6 bases). CDR3 length: 16 amino acids. The V end lost 0 bases, the J end lost 4 bases, and 13 bases lay between the germline ends. CDR1 is LGHNA and CDR2 is YSLEER in the germline V gene.